These 23 T cell receptor beta chains were sequenced from one sample in a study of T cell repertoires in cytomegalovirus infection. MiXCR was run by TCRdb on the reads, yielding one entry per CDR3 protein. The profile covers some 900,000 distinct CDR3 sequences, with roughly 33% appearing a single time and around 12% taken by the ten largest. No antigen has been identified for these receptors. The sample was cultured CD8+ T cells from PBMCs, taken from culture after CMV antigen stimulation. All receptors come from a human donor in good health (CMV status not recorded). Some clones in this sample may be carry-over from other donors' samples.

This clonotype was recorded many times. CDR3 nucleotides: TGTGCCAGCAGCTTACTCGCGGGATCAGAGACCCAGTACTTC. Encoded protein: CASSLLAGSETQYF. The chain recombines TRBV5-4 with TRBJ2-5; possibly TRBD2 for D (6 bases). CDR1 is SGHNT, CDR2 YYREEE, per germline (reference sequence). This CDR3 has 14 residues. V lost 2 bases and J lost 4, with 12 bases in between. The entire variable domain, with the rest obtained from reference TRBV5-4 and TRBJ2-5, is as follows: ETGVTQSPTHLIKTRGQQVTLRCSSQSGHNTVSWYQQALGQGPQFIFQYYREEENGRGNFPPRFSGLQFPNYSSELNVNALELDDSALYLCASSLLAGSETQYFGPGTRLLVL.

V gene TRBV6-6 combines with J gene TRBJ1-2, with TRBD1 matching over 11 bases. Germline CDR1 and CDR2: MNHNY and SVGAGI (reference sequence). This CDR3 region has 17 residues. The ends lost 2 bases at V and 6 bases at J; junction bases unmatched: 11. The CDR3 protein is CASSYPDRGPRSDGYTF. The DNA for the CDR3 is TGTGCCAGCAGTTACCCGGACAGGGGGCCCCGGAGCGATGGCTACACCTTC.

The sample holds many counts of this clonotype. V is TRBV12-5 and J is TRBJ2-3; D gene ambiguous. This CDR3 contains 15 residues. CDR1 and CDR2 (germline): LGHNT, FRNRAP. Trimming stripped 0 bases from V and 0 bases from J, with 7 bases between. The CDR3 DNA sequence: TGTGCTAGTGGTTTGGTGCGATCAAGCACAGATACGCAGTATTTT. Translated: CASGLVRSSTDTQYF. The entire variable domain, with the rest obtained from reference TRBV12-5 and TRBJ2-3, is as follows: DARVTQTPRHKVTEMGQEVTMRCQPILGHNTVFWYRQTMMQGLELLAYFRNRAPLDDSGMPKDRFSAEMPDATLATLKIQPSEPRDSAVYFCASGLVRSSTDTQYFGPGTRLTVL.

This clonotype has only a few counts. The chain has TRBV12-3 or TRBV12-4 and TRBJ1-3, with a tentative D call TRBD1 (5 bases). V dropped 5 bases and J dropped 9 bases, with 14 bases sitting between them. The CDR3 runs to 13 residues. The CDR3 protein is CASSPGTLATIYF. The CDR3 DNA is TGTGCCAGCAGTCCGGGGACTCTCGCCACCATATATTTT.

This chain links TRBV27 with TRBJ1-5, with a possible D match to TRBD1 (5 bases). V was shortened by 5 bases and J by 4 bases, with 9 bases between the two germline ends. The CDR3 length is 13 residues. Germline V gene lookup returns CDR1 MNHEY and CDR2 SMNVEV (reference sequence). The CDR3 bases are TGTGCCAGCAGTGGACAATTAAATCAGCCCCAGCATTTT. Protein: CASSGQLNQPQHF.

This clonotype has only a few counts. This rearrangement joins TRBV2 to TRBJ1-1; 9 bases agree with TRBD1. Per the germline V gene, CDR1 is SNHLY and CDR2 is FYNNEI. V was pared by 9 bases and J by 3 bases, with 23 bases of the junction left unmatched. The CDR3 contains 19 residues. CDR3 nucleotides: TGTGCCAGTTGGGTCCTATGCCGGGACAGGGTTCCCCTGGACACTGAAGCTTTCTTT. This gives the protein CASWVLCRDRVPLDTEAFF.

Points on this clonotype: A read error may be the cause here, since a much bigger clone is one base away. This chain connects TRBV4-1 to TRBJ2-2; 8 bases fit TRBD2. Trimming at V came to 3 bases and at J to 2 bases, leaving 11 bases not matched to a gene. The CDR3 consists of 18 residues. Per germline, CDR1 MGHRA and CDR2 YSYEKL. CDR3 sequence reads: CASSHRTPGGDNTGELFF. The CDR3 nucleotides are TGCGCCAGCAGCCACCGAACGCCGGGGGGGGATAACACCGGGGAGCTGTTTTTT.

The chain carries TRBV7-8 and TRBJ2-7, with D tentatively TRBD2 (7 bases). Germline CDR1 and CDR2: SGHVS and FQNEAQ. V lost 1 base and J lost 4, with 14 bases in between. CDR3 length: 15 amino acids. The CDR3: CASSLGWGGLYEQYV. The CDR3 DNA reads as TGTGCCAGCAGCTTAGGGTGGGGGGGCCTTTACGAGCAGTACGTC.

The V and J genes are TRBV6-1 and TRBJ2-5; possibly TRBD2 for D (5 bases). The CDR3 runs to 14 residues. Trimming cost V 5 bases and J 4 bases, with 14 bases left between them. From germline, CDR1 is MNHNS and CDR2 SASEGT. CDR3 sequence: CASSRVGVGETQYF. The CDR3, as DNA: TGTGCCAGCAGTCGAGTCGGGGTCGGAGAGACCCAGTACTTC.

V gene TRBV19 combines with J gene TRBJ1-5; possibly TRBD1 for D (5 bases). The V end was cut by 7 bases, the J end by 1 base, with 8 bases between. The CDR3 runs to 13 residues. CDR1 is LNHDA and CDR2 is SQIVND in the germline V gene (reference sequence). CDR3 DNA: TGTGCCAGTACACACAGGAGCAATCAGCCCCAGCATTTT. This codes for CASTHRSNQPQHF. Full variable domain (rest looked up from reference TRBV19 and TRBJ1-5): DGGITQSPKYLFRKEGQNVTLSCEQNLNHDAMYWYRQDPGQGLRLIYYSQIVNDFQKGDIAEGYSVSREKKESFPLTVTSAQKNPTAFYLCASTHRSNQPQHFGDGTRLSIL.

This clonotype was observed a few times. The genes are TRBV5-5 and TRBJ1-2; TRBD1 is a possible D gene (6 bases). Per the germline V gene, CDR1 is SGHKS and CDR2 is YYEKEE (reference sequence). The V gene lost 4 bases and the J gene lost 4 bases, with 23 bases spanning the gap. The CDR3 is 17 amino acids. In nucleotides, the CDR3 is TGTGCCAGCAGCCCAGGACAGACCCCCTGGCTTCCCTATGGCTACACCTTC. Amino acids: CASSPGQTPWLPYGYTF.

This clonotype was detected ten times or more. The chain uses TRBV7-6 and TRBJ1-1; 10 bases align to TRBD1. The germline CDR1 and CDR2 sequences are SGHVS and FNYEAQ. V shed 5 bases and J 0 bases; nucleotides not matched to a gene: 3. The CDR3 runs to 15 residues. This chain's CDR3 is CASSPGQGMNTEAFF. The CDR3 nucleotides are TGTGCCAGCAGCCCGGGACAGGGGATGAACACTGAAGCTTTCTTT.

This clonotype was seen more than once but under ten times. This chain links TRBV7-2 with TRBJ2-2, with D maybe TRBD2 (7 bases). The V gene's germline CDR1 is SGHTA and CDR2 FQGNSA. The CDR3 loop spans 15 amino acids. V shed 3 bases and J shed 7 bases, with 15 bases lying between them. The CDR3 loop reads CASSFSGGLGGELFF. DNA of the CDR3: TGTGCCAGCAGCTTTTCGGGGGGCCTTGGCGGGGAGCTGTTTTTT.

This clonotype appeared many times. The chain links TRBV5-4 to TRBJ2-5; D ambiguous. Trimming stripped 1 base from V and 2 bases from J, with 6 bases between. Germline assignment: CDR1 SGHNT and CDR2 YYREEE (reference sequence). The CDR3 has 13 residues. The CDR3 region has the DNA TGTGCCAGCAGCTTGTATGTACAAGAGACCCAGTACTTC. As protein: CASSLYVQETQYF.

The chain joins TRBV5-4 to TRBJ1-2; the D is unclear. Germline loops: CDR1 SGHNT, CDR2 YYREEE (reference sequence). V lost 0 bases and J 6 bases, leaving 18 bases between the germline ends. The CDR3 is made up of 16 amino acids. In DNA, the CDR3 is TGTGCCAGCAGCTTGGCCGCTTACAGTAGTCCCCATGGCTACACCTTC. Translation gives CASSLAAYSSPHGYTF.

The rearrangement uses TRBV6-1 and TRBJ1-1, with D perhaps TRBD1 (6 bases). Trimming removed 7 bases at V and 8 bases at J, with 17 bases between. CDR1 is MNHNS, CDR2 SASEGT, per germline. The CDR3 is made up of 13 amino acids. The CDR3 spells CASTEGEGREAFF. The CDR3 DNA follows: TGTGCCAGCACCGAGGGGGAGGGAAGGGAAGCTTTCTTT.

This clonotype was seen a single time. The rearrangement uses TRBV7-9 and TRBJ1-1; D perhaps matches TRBD1 (5 bases). The CDR3 loop spans 15 amino acids. The germline gives CDR1 SEHNR, CDR2 FQNEAQ (reference sequence). Trimming left V 4 bases short and J 0 bases short, with 12 bases between. The CDR3 DNA reads TGTGCCAGCAGCTCGAGACAGAGTCTGAACACTGAAGCTTTCTTT. It specifies CASSSRQSLNTEAFF.

This clonotype was seen repeatedly, ten times or more. The chain recombines TRBV7-9 with TRBJ2-5; D unresolved. Germline lookup yields CDR1 SEHNR and CDR2 FQNEAQ (reference sequence). The CDR3 spans 17 residues. With 4 bases removed from V and 0 bases from J, the gap between germline ends came to 18 bases. As DNA, the CDR3 is TGTGCCAGCAGCTCCCGCGAACGGGCCGGATACCAAGAGACCCAGTACTTC. Its protein product is CASSSRERAGYQETQYF.

This clonotype was seen many times. The chain combines TRBV7-6 with TRBJ2-3; 10 nucleotides agree with TRBD2. CDR1 and CDR2 (germline): SGHVS, FNYEAQ. The CDR3 runs 15 residues. The ends lost 5 bases at V and 3 bases at J; junction bases unmatched: 5. In DNA form, the CDR3 reads TGTGCCAGCAGCCGTACTAGCGGGGAAACAGATACGCAGTATTTT. Protein sequence: CASSRTSGETDTQYF.

This clonotype was detected only a few times. The chain employs TRBV7-8 and TRBJ2-7; perhaps TRBD1 as D (5 bases). In germline, CDR1 is SGHVS, CDR2 FQNEAQ. The V end was cut by 5 bases, the J end by 3 bases, with 20 bases between. The CDR3 covers 16 residues. For the CDR3, the DNA is TGTGCCAGCAGCGTATCTAAGCTAGGGGTGGACTACGAGCAGTACGTC. It specifies CASSVSKLGVDYEQYV.

The chain couples TRBV3-1 to TRBJ2-1, with D possibly being TRBD1 (5 bases). V lost 0 bases to trimming and J lost 10 bases, with 13 bases between them. Germline lookup yields CDR1 LGHDT and CDR2 YNNKEL (reference sequence). This CDR3 region has 14 residues. The CDR3, as DNA: TGTGCCAGCAGCCAAGAGGGCAGGGTCAGAGAGCAGTTCTTC. This sequence encodes CASSQEGRVREQFF.

This clonotype was seen ten or more times. This chain uses TRBV7-3 with TRBJ1-2, with D possibly being TRBD1 (5 bases). CDR3 length: 13 residues. Germline CDR1 and CDR2: SGHTA and FQGTGA. The ends were cut back, 2 bases at V and 6 bases at J, with 10 bases in the middle. This chain's CDR3 is CASSLSRAHGYTF. In nucleotides, the CDR3 is TGTGCCAGCAGCTTATCCAGGGCCCATGGCTACACCTTC.

This clonotype was seen a handful of times. The chain couples TRBV7-9 to TRBJ1-2; 7 bases match TRBD1. Looked up from germline, CDR1 is SEHNR and CDR2 is FQNEAQ (reference sequence). The CDR3 contains 15 residues. V was clipped by 8 bases and J by 2 bases; unmatched bases: 11. In nucleotides, the CDR3 is TGTGCCAGCGTCACCTCAGGGGGTACCAACTATGGCTACACCTTC. Translated: CASVTSGGTNYGYTF.